This TCR beta chain stems from a study of T cell responses to AZD1222 COVID-19 vaccine (dated by TCRdb to about 2021). Turning to the overall study: Because spike-specific TCR depth and breadth did not differ between the two schedules, AZD1222 recipients who got a second dose at roughly 4 weeks were pooled with those who got a second dose at roughly 12 weeks. A total of over 230 trial participants underwent TCR sequencing, of whom about 210 received two doses of AZD1222 and about 25 received two doses of the MenACWY control vaccine. Trial participants were enrolled into age subgroups of 18-55, 56-69 and 70-plus years, which contained about 150, 27 and 61 TCR-sequenced participants, respectively. The paper's findings and limits, for the study overall: Nearly half of unique spike-specific TCRs reportedly recognized epitopes outside regions mutated in the B.1.351 and B.1.1.7 variants. Spike-specific TCR breadth and depth rose significantly after two AZD1222 doses compared with day 0 and with MenACWY recipients. Only a handful of AZD1222 recipients were SARS-CoV-2 seropositive at baseline, limiting conclusions about previously exposed vaccinees. The vaccine-associated CD4 TCRs covered the entire spike protein, and the dominant responses fell in regions 160-218 and 743-854. Because no day 14 peak-response samples were available, the repertoires could be characterized only after the peak T cell response. Participants were mostly white British and included more females than males, and it was suggested by the authors that clonal diversity may have been underestimated. The 56-69-year group was small, and its depth increase did not reach significance, likely because of low power.

The CDR3 regions of human TCRbeta chains were analyzed by immunosequencing. In the source study's methods: Repertoire TCRs were checked for matches against a reference library of SARS-CoV-2-specific TCRs that had been generated using the MIRA antigen-specificity platform. Breadth was defined as the fraction of unique TCRs that were SARS-CoV-2-associated, and depth was defined as the fraction of total T cells that were SARS-CoV-2-associated. Using the MIRA data, each spike-specific TCR was assigned both to the spike region to which the TCR was reactive and to a CD4 or CD8 class. Log10-transformed breadth and depth values were compared by one-way ANOVA with Sidak's multiple comparisons tests. TCRdb took over this immuneACCESS table, retaining in-frame rearrangements with V and J assigned. Such tables are incomplete; in checked studies, under half of the missing clones stem from an unresolved V gene, and the remainder is unexplained. V, J and clone size are taken as reported in that table, and D and trimming were inferred from the DNA itself. This sample gives 120,000 or so clones in total; around nine tenths of them show up just once. In total, the top ten clones hold around 30% of the sample.

The sample's time point, from its label and the paper: baseline before first vaccination. Vaccinee samples came from UK trials COV001 and COV002, including a single-blind randomized controlled phase 2/3 trial of AZD1222 (ChAdOx1 nCoV-19) in healthy adults. Trial participant PBMC samples were collected at day 0 and day 28 after the second dose for TCRbeta chain sequencing. Turning to this clone: Its antigen has not been determined. The record has no base qualities; no much larger clone is one base away.

This sequence originates from an adult in good health. The starting material was peripheral blood, obtained on day 0 of AZD1222 vaccination.

The sequence in DNA is TGTGCCAGCAGTTTCAGGGTGGAGAGTGGGAGCTCCTACGAGCAGTACTTC. This encodes CASSFRVESGSSYEQYF. The V and J genes are TRBV27 and TRBJ2-7; the D gene is possibly TRBD1 or TRBD2, with 5 bases matching each. There are 17 amino acids in the CDR3, from cysteine to phenylalanine inclusive. This entry keeps only the CDR3 DNA: 51 bases, framed from base 1. For CDR1 and CDR2, the germline V gene (reference sequence) lists MNHEY and SMNVEV. V is clipped by 3 bases and J by 0 bases, and the sequence between their germline boundaries is 18 bases long.